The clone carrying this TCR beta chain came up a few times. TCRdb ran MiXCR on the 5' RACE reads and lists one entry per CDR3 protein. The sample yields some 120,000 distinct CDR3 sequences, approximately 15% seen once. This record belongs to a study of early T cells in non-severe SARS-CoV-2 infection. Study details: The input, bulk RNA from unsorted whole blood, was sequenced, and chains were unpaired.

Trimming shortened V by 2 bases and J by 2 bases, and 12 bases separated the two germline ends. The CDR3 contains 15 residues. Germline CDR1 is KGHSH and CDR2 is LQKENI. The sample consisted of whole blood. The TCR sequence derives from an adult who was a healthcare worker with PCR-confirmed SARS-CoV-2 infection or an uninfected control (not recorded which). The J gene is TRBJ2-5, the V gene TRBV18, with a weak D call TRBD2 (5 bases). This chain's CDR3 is CASSPVLEGQETQYF. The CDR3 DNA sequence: TGTGCCAGCTCACCAGTCCTAGAGGGTCAAGAGACCCAGTACTTC.